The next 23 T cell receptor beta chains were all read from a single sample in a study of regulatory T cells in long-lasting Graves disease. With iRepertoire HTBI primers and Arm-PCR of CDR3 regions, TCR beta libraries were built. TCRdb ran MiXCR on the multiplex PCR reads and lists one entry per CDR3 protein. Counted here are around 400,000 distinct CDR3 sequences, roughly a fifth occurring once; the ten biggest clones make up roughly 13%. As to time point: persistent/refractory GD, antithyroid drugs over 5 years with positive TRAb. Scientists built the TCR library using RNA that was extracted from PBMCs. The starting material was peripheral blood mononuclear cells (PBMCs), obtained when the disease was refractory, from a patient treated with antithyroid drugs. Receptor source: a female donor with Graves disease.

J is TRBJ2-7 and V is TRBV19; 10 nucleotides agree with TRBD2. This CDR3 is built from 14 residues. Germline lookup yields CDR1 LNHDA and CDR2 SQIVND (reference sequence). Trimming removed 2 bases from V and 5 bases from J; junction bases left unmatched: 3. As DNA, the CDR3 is TGTGCCAGTAGTATACTAGCGGGAGCCCACGAGCAGTACTTC. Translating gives CASSILAGAHEQYF.

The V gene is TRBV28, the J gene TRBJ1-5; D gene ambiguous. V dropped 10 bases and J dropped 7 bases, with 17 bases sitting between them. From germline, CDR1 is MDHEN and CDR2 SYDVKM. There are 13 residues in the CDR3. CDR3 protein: CATDNAQDQPQHF. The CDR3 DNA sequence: TGTGCCACCGACAACGCCCAGGACCAGCCCCAGCATTTT.

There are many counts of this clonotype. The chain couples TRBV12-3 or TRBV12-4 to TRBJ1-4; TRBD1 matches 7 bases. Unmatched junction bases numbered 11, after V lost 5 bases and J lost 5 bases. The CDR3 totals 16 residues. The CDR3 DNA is TGTGCCAGCAGTCGAGCCCCCGGGACAGACAATGAAAAACTGTTTTTT. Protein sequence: CASSRAPGTDNEKLFF.

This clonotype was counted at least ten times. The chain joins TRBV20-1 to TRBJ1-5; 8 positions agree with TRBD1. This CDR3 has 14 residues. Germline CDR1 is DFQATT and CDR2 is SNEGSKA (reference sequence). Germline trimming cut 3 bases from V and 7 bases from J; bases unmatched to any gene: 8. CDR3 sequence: CSARGDRGGQPQHF. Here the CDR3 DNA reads TGCAGTGCTAGGGGAGACAGGGGAGGACAGCCCCAGCATTTT.

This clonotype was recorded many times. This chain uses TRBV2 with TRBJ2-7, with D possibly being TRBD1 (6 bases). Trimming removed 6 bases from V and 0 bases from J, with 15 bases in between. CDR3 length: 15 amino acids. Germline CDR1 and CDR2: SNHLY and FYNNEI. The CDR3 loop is CASSEQGVSSYEQYF. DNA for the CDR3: TGTGCCAGCAGCGAACAGGGCGTAAGCTCCTACGAGCAGTACTTC. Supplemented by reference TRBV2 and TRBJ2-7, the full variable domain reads EPEVTQTPSHQVTQMGQEVILRCVPISNHLYFYWYRQILGQKVEFLVSFYNNEISEKSEIFDDQFSVERPDGSNFTLKIRSTKLEDSAMYFCASSEQGVSSYEQYFGPGTRLTVT.

The CDR3 sequence is CATKQGGSTDTQYF. The CDR3 DNA reads as TGTGCCACGAAACAGGGGGGTTCCACAGATACGCAGTATTTT. The chain employs TRBV15 and TRBJ2-3; 8 positions match TRBD1. Germline-derived CDR1 and CDR2 are LNHNV and YYDKDF (reference sequence). This CDR3 comprises 14 residues. After removal of 9 bases from V and 2 bases from J, the junction contained 7 bases not matched to a gene.

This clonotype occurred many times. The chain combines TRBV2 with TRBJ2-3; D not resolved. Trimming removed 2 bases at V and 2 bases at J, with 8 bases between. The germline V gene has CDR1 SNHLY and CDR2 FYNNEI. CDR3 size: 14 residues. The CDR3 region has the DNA TGTGCCAGCAGTGAATATAGTAACACAGATACGCAGTATTTT. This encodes CASSEYSNTDTQYF.

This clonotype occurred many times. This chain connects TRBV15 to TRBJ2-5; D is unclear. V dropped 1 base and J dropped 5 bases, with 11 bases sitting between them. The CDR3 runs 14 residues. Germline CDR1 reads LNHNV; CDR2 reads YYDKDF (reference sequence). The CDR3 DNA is TGTGCCACCAGCAGAGGTATCACCTGGGAGACCCAGTACTTC. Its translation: CATSRGITWETQYF.

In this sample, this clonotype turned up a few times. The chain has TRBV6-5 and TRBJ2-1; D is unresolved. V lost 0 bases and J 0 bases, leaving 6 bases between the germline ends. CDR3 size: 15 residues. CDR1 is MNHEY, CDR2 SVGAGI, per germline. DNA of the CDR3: TGTGCCAGCAGTTACTCCTTCAACTCCTACAATGAGCAGTTCTTC. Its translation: CASSYSFNSYNEQFF.

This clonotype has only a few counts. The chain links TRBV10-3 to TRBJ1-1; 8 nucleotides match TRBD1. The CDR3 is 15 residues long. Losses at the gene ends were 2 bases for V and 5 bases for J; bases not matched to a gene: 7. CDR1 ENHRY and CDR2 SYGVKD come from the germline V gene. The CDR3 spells CAISEVQGAVTEAFF. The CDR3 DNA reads TGTGCCATCAGTGAGGTCCAGGGGGCCGTGACTGAAGCTTTCTTT.

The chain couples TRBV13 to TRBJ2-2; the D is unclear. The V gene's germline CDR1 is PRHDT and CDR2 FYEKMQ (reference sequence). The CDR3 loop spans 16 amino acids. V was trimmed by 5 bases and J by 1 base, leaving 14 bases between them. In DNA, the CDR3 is TGTGCCAGCAGCCCATCAGAGTCCTTGAACACCGGGGAGCTGTTTTTT. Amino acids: CASSPSESLNTGELFF.

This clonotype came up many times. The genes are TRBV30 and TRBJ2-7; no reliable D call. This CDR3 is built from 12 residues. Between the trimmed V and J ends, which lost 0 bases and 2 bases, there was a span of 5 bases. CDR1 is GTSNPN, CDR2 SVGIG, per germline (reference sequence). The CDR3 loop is CAWSVRAYEQYF. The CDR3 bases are TGTGCCTGGAGTGTACGAGCCTACGAGCAGTACTTC.

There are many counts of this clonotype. The CDR3 loop is CASSFGTAQPQHF. CDR3 coding DNA: TGTGCCAGTAGTTTCGGGACAGCTCAGCCCCAGCATTTT. This chain connects TRBV19 to TRBJ1-5; 7 nucleotides agree with TRBD1. The CDR3 loop spans 13 amino acids. V was pared by 5 bases and J by 6 bases, with 4 bases of the junction left unmatched. Germline V lookup: CDR1 LNHDA, CDR2 SQIVND (reference sequence).

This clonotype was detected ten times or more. CDR3 in DNA: TGTGCCAGCAGACCTCCGGGACAATATGGCTACACCTTC. Protein sequence: CASRPPGQYGYTF. The rearrangement joins TRBV12-3 or TRBV12-4 to TRBJ1-2, with D maybe TRBD1 (6 bases). Trimming shortened V by 6 bases and J by 5 bases, and 13 bases separated the two germline ends. This CDR3 is built from 13 residues.

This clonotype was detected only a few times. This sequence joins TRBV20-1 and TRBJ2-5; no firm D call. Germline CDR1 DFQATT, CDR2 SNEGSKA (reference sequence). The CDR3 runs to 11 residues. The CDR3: CSVVAQETQYF. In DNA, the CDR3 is TGCAGCGTTGTGGCTCAAGAGACCCAGTACTTC.

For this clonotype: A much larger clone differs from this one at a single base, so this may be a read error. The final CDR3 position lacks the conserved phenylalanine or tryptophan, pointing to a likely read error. The CDR3 sequence: CASSDIGAGQPQHL. The CDR3 DNA is TGTGCCAGCAGTGACATCGGGGCCGGTCAGCCCCAGCATCTT. The chain links TRBV12-3 or TRBV12-4 to TRBJ1-5; D is possibly TRBD1 (5 bases). Trimming stripped 5 bases from V and 6 bases from J, with 14 bases between. The CDR3 runs to 14 residues.

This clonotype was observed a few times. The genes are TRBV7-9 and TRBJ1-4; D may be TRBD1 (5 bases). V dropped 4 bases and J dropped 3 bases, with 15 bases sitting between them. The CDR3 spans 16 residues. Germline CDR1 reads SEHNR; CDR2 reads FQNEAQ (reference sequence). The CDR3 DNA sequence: TGTGCCAGCAGCTGGGGGATAGGGAATCCTAATGAAAAACTGTTTTTT. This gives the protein CASSWGIGNPNEKLFF.

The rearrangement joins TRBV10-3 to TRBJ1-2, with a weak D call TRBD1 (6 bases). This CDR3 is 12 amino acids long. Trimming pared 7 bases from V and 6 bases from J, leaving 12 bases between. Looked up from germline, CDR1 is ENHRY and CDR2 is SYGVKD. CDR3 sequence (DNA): TGTGCCATCACCCCAGGGGAAAATGGCTACACCTTC. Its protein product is CAITPGENGYTF.

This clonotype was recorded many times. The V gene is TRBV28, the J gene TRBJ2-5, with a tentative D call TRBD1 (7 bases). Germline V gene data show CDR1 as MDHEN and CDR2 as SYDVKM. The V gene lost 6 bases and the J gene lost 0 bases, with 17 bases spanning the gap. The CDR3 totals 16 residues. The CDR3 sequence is CASRHPRGVDQETQYF. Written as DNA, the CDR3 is TGTGCCAGCAGGCACCCCAGGGGGGTGGACCAAGAGACCCAGTACTTC. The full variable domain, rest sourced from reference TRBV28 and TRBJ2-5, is DVKVTQSSRYLVKRTGEKVFLECVQDMDHENMFWYRQDPGLGLRLIYFSYDVKMKEKGDIPEGYSVSREKKERFSLILESASTNQTSMYLCASRHPRGVDQETQYFGPGTRLLVL.

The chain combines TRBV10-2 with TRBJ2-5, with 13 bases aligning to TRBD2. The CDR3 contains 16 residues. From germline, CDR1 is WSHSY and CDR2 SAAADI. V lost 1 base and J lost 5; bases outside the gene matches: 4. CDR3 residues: CASSEWTSGSKETQYF. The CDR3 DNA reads TGCGCCAGCAGTGAGTGGACTAGCGGGAGCAAGGAGACCCAGTACTTC.

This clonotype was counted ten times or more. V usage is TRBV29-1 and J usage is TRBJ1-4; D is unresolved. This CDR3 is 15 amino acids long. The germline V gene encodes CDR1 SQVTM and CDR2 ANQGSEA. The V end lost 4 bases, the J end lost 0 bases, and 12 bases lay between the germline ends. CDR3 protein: CSVGVGRTTNEKLFF. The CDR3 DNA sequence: TGCAGCGTTGGGGTTGGACGGACAACTAATGAAAAACTGTTTTTT.

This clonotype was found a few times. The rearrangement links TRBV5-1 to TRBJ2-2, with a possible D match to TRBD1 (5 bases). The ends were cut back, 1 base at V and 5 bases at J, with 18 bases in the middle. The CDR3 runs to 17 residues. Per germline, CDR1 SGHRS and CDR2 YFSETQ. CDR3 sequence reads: CASSLWPRQFSTGELFF. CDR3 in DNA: TGCGCCAGCAGCTTGTGGCCGCGACAGTTTAGTACCGGGGAGCTGTTTTTT.

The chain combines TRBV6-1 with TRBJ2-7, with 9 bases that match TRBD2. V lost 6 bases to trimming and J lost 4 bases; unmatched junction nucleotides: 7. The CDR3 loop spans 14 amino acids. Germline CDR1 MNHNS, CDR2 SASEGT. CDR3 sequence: CASSRAGGTYEQYF. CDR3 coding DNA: TGTGCCAGCAGCCGAGCGGGAGGTACGTACGAGCAGTACTTC.